The present T cell receptor beta chain was sequenced within a study of blood T cell repertoires in COVID-19 (dated by TCRdb to 2018 to 2020). Regarding the study in general: Collaborator samples came from the United States, Italy and Spain and covered acute and convalescent phases of COVID-19. The prospective study material was composed of cDNA or gDNA derived from T cells, B-cell-depleted T cells, or PBMCs. Samples came from the ongoing ImmuneRACE study (first 160 participants) plus 1,254 subjects from 6 global collaborators. The repertoires were released in a freely available public database meant as a resource for research on the immune response to SARS-CoV-2. Where available, HLA class I and class II types were obtained from metadata supplied by the sample provider rather than from assay-based typing. Deeply sampled blood TCRbeta repertoires from subjects exposed to, actively infected with, or recovered from COVID-19 were included in the dataset. Sample metadata almost always included a de-identified subject ID, COVID-19 status, age in years and sex.

TCRbeta CDR3 regions were amplified from genomic DNA using the immunoSEQ Assay, a bias-controlled multiplex PCR. Under the source paper's analysis protocol: Within the assay, amplification of reference gene primers was used to estimate how many nucleated cells each sample contained. Sequence reads were collapsed and filtered to measure the absolute abundance of every unique TCRbeta CDR3 rearrangement. Productive Simpson clonality was computed per sample as the square root of Simpson's diversity index over productive rearrangements. TCRdb obtained this table from immuneACCESS and retained in-frame rearrangements with V and J assigned. These tables miss some clones; where compared with another copy, unresolved V genes account for less than half of the shortfall, and the remainder is unexplained. V and J calls and clone size are those listed in that table; D and trimming were worked out from the DNA. The sample contains 200,000 to 250,000 clones, about 83% of them found a single time. The leading ten clones occupy about 1.3% of the sample.

As to this clone: This receptor's antigen is unknown. The record has no base qualities; no much larger clone is one base away.

CDR1 and CDR2 are drawn from the germline V gene: SGHRS, YFSETQ. V loses 6 bases at its end and J loses 3 bases; junction bases beyond the gene matches: 15. The CDR3 measures 16 amino acids from cysteine to phenylalanine. The sequence is cut down to CDR3 DNA, 48 bases in frame from base 1. One collaborating source in Seattle enrolled patients during active infection and followed them longitudinally through the course of disease. Collaborating institutions collected whole blood in K2EDTA tubes following their own protocols. For TCRbeta analysis, collaborator samples were shipped as frozen whole blood, as isolated PBMCs, or as DNA extracted from either sample type. Here is what the overall study found, with its caveats: Clinical and demographic metadata were provided uncurated, with the amount varying by source and participant.

The TCR comes from a woman under 40 with COVID-19, enrolled during active disease. Sequenced input: peripheral blood. In this chain, TRBV5-1 is recombined with TRBJ2-7; 7 of the junction bases match TRBD1. The nucleotides read TGCGCCAGCACCCAAGGTCGGGACAGCATACTCTACGAGCAGTACTTC. Translated, this is CASTQGRDSILYEQYF.